The rows below give T cell receptor beta chains drawn from one sample of a study of blood T cells in healthy people across ages. TCRdb itself ran the 5' RACE reads through MiXCR, one entry per CDR3 protein. There are about 680,000 distinct CDR3 sequences in the sample; 45% to 50% occur only once, and roughly 34% lies in the top ten. Sequenced material: blood. Source of these receptors: a woman aged 60 to 75 in good health. CDR3s include the opening cysteine and the closing phenylalanine or tryptophan. The D gene is left open where the match is weak. The listing skips clone size in some rows; elsewhere it reads once, few, many or a size class.

d_gene: TRBD2; j_gene: TRBJ2-5; v_gene: TRBV20-1; abundance: .; CDR3nt: TGCAGTGCTACCCTAGCGGGAGAAGGGAAGACCCAGTACTTC; CDR3aa: CSATLAGEGKTQYF
d_gene: TRBD2; j_gene: TRBJ2-3; v_gene: TRBV20-1; abundance: .; CDR3nt: TGCAGTGCCCCAAACCGGATAGCGGGAGTAGCAGATACGCAGTATTTT; CDR3aa: CSAPNRIAGVADTQYF
d_gene: .; j_gene: TRBJ2-1; v_gene: TRBV7-2; abundance: few; CDR3nt: TGTGCCAGCAGCTTATCCGAAGATAGCGAGCAGTTCTTC; CDR3aa: CASSLSEDSEQFF
d_gene: .; j_gene: TRBJ2-7; v_gene: TRBV4-3; abundance: few; CDR3nt: TGCGCCAGCAGCCGGGCTGTAGCGGACTCCTACAATGAGCAGTACTTC; CDR3aa: CASSRAVADSYNEQYF
d_gene: .; j_gene: TRBJ2-1; v_gene: TRBV11-2; abundance: .; CDR3nt: TGTGCCAGCGGACGGGACGGGGTCGACAATGAGCAGTTCTTC; CDR3aa: CASGRDGVDNEQFF
d_gene: .; j_gene: TRBJ1-2; v_gene: TRBV7-8; abundance: .; CDR3nt: TGTGCCAGCAGCTTAGCCTTCGATAGCTATGGCTACACCTTC; CDR3aa: CASSLAFDSYGYTF
d_gene: .; j_gene: TRBJ2-5; v_gene: TRBV9; abundance: .; CDR3nt: TGTGCCAGCAGCGCCACAGGGAGGGAGACCCAGTACTTC; CDR3aa: CASSATGRETQYF
d_gene: .; j_gene: TRBJ1-1; v_gene: TRBV29-1; abundance: .; CDR3nt: TGCAGCGTTGAATGGCAAATAAACACTGAAGCTTTCTTT; CDR3aa: CSVEWQINTEAFF
d_gene: .; j_gene: TRBJ2-7; v_gene: TRBV7-9; abundance: many; CDR3nt: TGTGCCAGCAGCCAAGGGGTGGGGCTCTACGAGCAGTACTTC; CDR3aa: CASSQGVGLYEQYF
d_gene: TRBD2; j_gene: TRBJ2-1; v_gene: TRBV20-1; abundance: few; CDR3nt: TGCAGTGCTAGGGACATCGTCCAGATCGGGAGGATCGGAGACAATGAGCAGTTCTTC; CDR3aa: CSARDIVQIGRIGDNEQFF
d_gene: .; j_gene: TRBJ1-1; v_gene: TRBV7-3; abundance: .; CDR3nt: TGTGCCAGCAGCCCAGGAGTATGGGGGAGCACTGAAGCTTTCTTT; CDR3aa: CASSPGVWGSTEAFF
d_gene: .; j_gene: TRBJ2-1; v_gene: TRBV24-1; abundance: .; CDR3nt: TGTGCCACCAGTGATTTAGCCCAGTACAATGAGCAGTTCTTC; CDR3aa: CATSDLAQYNEQFF
d_gene: .; j_gene: TRBJ2-7; v_gene: TRBV4-2; abundance: .; CDR3nt: TGTGCCAGCAGCCAACAGGTTTTAGCCTACGAGCAGTACTTC; CDR3aa: CASSQQVLAYEQYF
d_gene: TRBD2; j_gene: TRBJ2-3; v_gene: TRBV12-3/TRBV12-4; abundance: .; CDR3nt: TGTGCCAGCAGGACTAGCGGGAGGGGAGATACGCAGTATTTT; CDR3aa: CASRTSGRGDTQYF
d_gene: TRBD1; j_gene: TRBJ2-7; v_gene: TRBV3-1; abundance: .; CDR3nt: TGTGCCAGCACCCGTGGGACAGGGGGCTACGAGCAGTACTTC; CDR3aa: CASTRGTGGYEQYF
d_gene: TRBD1; j_gene: TRBJ1-4; v_gene: TRBV4-2; abundance: few; CDR3nt: TGTGCCAGCAGCCAAGAACGGACAGGGGGCGGTTCAGTTAATGAAAAACTGTTTTTT; CDR3aa: CASSQERTGGGSVNEKLFF
d_gene: TRBD1; j_gene: TRBJ2-7; v_gene: TRBV27; abundance: .; CDR3nt: TGTGCCAGCAGTTTATCCTTGGACAGGGCTTCCTACGAGCAGTACTTC; CDR3aa: CASSLSLDRASYEQYF
d_gene: .; j_gene: TRBJ2-2; v_gene: TRBV15; abundance: many; CDR3nt: TGTGCCACCAGCAGAGATATGACAAGGAACACCGGGGAGCTGTTTTTT; CDR3aa: CATSRDMTRNTGELFF
d_gene: .; j_gene: TRBJ2-5; v_gene: TRBV4-3; abundance: .; CDR3nt: TGCGCCAGCAGCCGGGGACAAGGGGGAGAGACCCAGTACTTC; CDR3aa: CASSRGQGGETQYF
d_gene: TRBD1; j_gene: TRBJ2-3; v_gene: TRBV24-1; abundance: once; CDR3nt: TGTGCCACCAGTGATCAACAGGGGGCTCCTACAGATACGCAGTATTTT; CDR3aa: CATSDQQGAPTDTQYF
d_gene: TRBD2; j_gene: TRBJ2-7; v_gene: TRBV25-1; abundance: once; CDR3nt: TGTGCCAGCAGTGGATTAGCGGGAGGGGTGAGACAGATCCAGTACTTC; CDR3aa: CASSGLAGGVRQIQYF
d_gene: .; j_gene: TRBJ2-5; v_gene: TRBV5-5; abundance: .; CDR3nt: TGTGCCGGCAGCTTCGATTTGGGAGAGACCCAGTACTTC; CDR3aa: CAGSFDLGETQYF
d_gene: TRBD1; j_gene: TRBJ2-3; v_gene: TRBV5-1; abundance: .; CDR3nt: TGCGCCAGCAGCCCTACCGGGACAGCCAACACAGATACGCAGTATTTT; CDR3aa: CASSPTGTANTDTQYF
d_gene: TRBD2; j_gene: TRBJ2-7; v_gene: TRBV4-2; abundance: few; CDR3nt: TGTGCCAGCAGCCAAGATCGGCTAGCGGGTTCCTACGAGCAGTACTTC; CDR3aa: CASSQDRLAGSYEQYF
d_gene: TRBD2; j_gene: TRBJ2-7; v_gene: TRBV15; abundance: .; CDR3nt: TGTGCCACCAGCAGAGGGGGGACTACCTCCTACGAGCAGTACTTC; CDR3aa: CATSRGGTTSYEQYF
d_gene: .; j_gene: TRBJ2-1; v_gene: TRBV20-1; abundance: .; CDR3nt: TGCAGTGCAAGGCGCGTGGGAGGGGGAACCTACAATGAGCAGTTCTTC; CDR3aa: CSARRVGGGTYNEQFF
d_gene: TRBD1; j_gene: TRBJ2-5; v_gene: TRBV20-1; abundance: few; CDR3nt: TGCAGTGCTAGCATCCCAGGACAGGGCAATGAGCAGTACTTC; CDR3aa: CSASIPGQGNEQYF
d_gene: .; j_gene: TRBJ2-1; v_gene: TRBV6-5; abundance: .; CDR3nt: TGTGCCGGCAGTTATGACTCTAGCCGCAATGAGCAGTTCTTC; CDR3aa: CAGSYDSSRNEQFF
d_gene: .; j_gene: TRBJ2-3; v_gene: TRBV15; abundance: once; CDR3nt: TGTGCCACCAGCACCCACCTGGAGAGCACAGACACGCAGTATTTT; CDR3aa: CATSTHLESTDTQYF
d_gene: TRBD1; j_gene: TRBJ2-1; v_gene: TRBV4-3; abundance: .; CDR3nt: TGCGCCAGCAGCCAAGATTTTGGGACAGGGTATCCTGGTGAGCAGTTCTTC; CDR3aa: CASSQDFGTGYPGEQFF
d_gene: .; j_gene: TRBJ2-3; v_gene: TRBV12-3/TRBV12-4; abundance: .; CDR3nt: TGTGCCAGCACACTAGTTTCCATCCTCCCAGATGCGCAGTATTTT; CDR3aa: CASTLVSILPDAQYF
d_gene: TRBD2; j_gene: TRBJ2-3; v_gene: TRBV4-3; abundance: few; CDR3nt: TGCGCCAGCAGCCAAGGGTATAGCGGGAGGGCCGGGGGTACAGATACGCAGTATTTT; CDR3aa: CASSQGYSGRAGGTDTQYF
d_gene: TRBD1; j_gene: TRBJ2-1; v_gene: TRBV20-1; abundance: .; CDR3nt: TGCAGTGCGGCCGGGACAGGGGGCGCCTTGCAGTTCTTC; CDR3aa: CSAAGTGGALQFF
d_gene: TRBD2; j_gene: TRBJ2-1; v_gene: TRBV4-3; abundance: .; CDR3nt: TGCGCCAGCAGCCAAGGGACTAGCTGGGGCAATGAGCAGTTCTTC; CDR3aa: CASSQGTSWGNEQFF
d_gene: .; j_gene: TRBJ2-5; v_gene: TRBV18; abundance: .; CDR3nt: TGTGCCAGCTCACGGAACAGGGGAGGAGAGACCCAGTACTTC; CDR3aa: CASSRNRGGETQYF